The clone carrying this T cell receptor beta chain is a singleton in its sample. The CDR3 length is 16 residues. V lost 3 bases, J lost 6 bases, and 17 bases lay in between. Germline CDR1 reads PRHDT; CDR2 reads FYEKMQ (reference sequence). The data were obtained in a study of control samples from healthy donors and cancer patients. Assay: immunoSEQ multiplex PCR; the TCRdb copy retains only in-frame clones and omits some. The sample lists some 130,000 clones, 90% to 95% occurring once. The origin of this receptor is a man in his forties or fifties with head and neck cancer. V and J are TRBV13 and TRBJ2-2; possibly TRBD1 for D (6 bases). The sample taken for sequencing was PBMCs. CDR3 bases: TGTGCCAGCAGCTTCCGACAGGTGGTGGGGTCCGGGGAGCTGTTTTTT. Amino acids: CASSFRQVVGSGELFF.